This TCR beta chain was retrieved from a study of identical twins. Overall study results and limits: With abundant cord blood beta clonotypes, insertions were fewer; memory repertoires showed no such pattern. It was cross-sectional statistical analysis, not following the same donors, that the conclusions relied on. The degree of excess twin sharing was weaker in beta out-of-frame sequences.

This CDR3 has 15 amino acids. Germline CDR1 reads SEHNR; CDR2 reads FQNEAQ (reference sequence). After removal of 3 bases from V and 8 bases from J, the junction contained 7 bases not matched to a gene. In its sample, this clonotype was seen a few times. Its antigen is unknown. MiXCR, run by TCRdb on the 5' RACE reads, gives a single entry per CDR3 protein. The top ten clones hold around 1.6% of a sample with fewer than 800,000 distinct CDR3 sequences, roughly 6.6% of them seen once. The sample was also reused in another study, on yellow fever vaccine responses in identical twins. That source adds: The authors reported partly convergent, partly personalized vaccine responses in identical twins.

This sequence was found in a young woman in good health. V usage is TRBV7-9 and J usage is TRBJ2-1; 10 bases agree with TRBD1. Sample: PBMCs. The CDR3 loop is CASSFQDRGLDEQFF. The CDR3 nucleotides are TGTGCCAGCAGCTTCCAGGACAGGGGGTTAGATGAGCAGTTCTTC.